The clone carrying this TCR beta chain was counted a few times. Its antigen is currently unknown. The data stem from a study of T cells after yellow fever vaccination. Study-wide context: Fractions of low cell number were prepared using SMART-Seq v4 Ultra Low Input.

A universal primer site and UMIs were added as TCR cDNA was made by 5'RACE template switching. MiXCR was run by TCRdb on the 5' RACE reads, yielding one entry per CDR3 protein. The sample contains approximately 300,000 distinct CDR3 sequences, 6.5% to 8.5% of which appear only once. The CDR3 runs 14 residues. Germline V lookup: CDR1 KGHSH, CDR2 LQKENI. V lost 3 bases to trimming and J lost 2 bases, with 9 bases between them. Broader study findings: Abundant clonotypes from the bulk population could have been carried over as contaminants into FACS-sorted repertoires.

The rearrangement uses TRBV18 and TRBJ2-3; perhaps TRBD1 as D (5 bases). The receptor's source is a man aged 18 to 30 who received the YFV17D yellow fever vaccine. The material was PBMCs, obtained roughly 46 days after the first yellow fever vaccination. CDR3 residues: CASSPVGHTDTQYF. The CDR3 DNA follows: TGTGCCAGCTCACCCGTGGGGCACACAGATACGCAGTATTTT.